The 6 T cell receptor beta chains below all came from one sample that was sequenced in a study of T-cell memory formation after mild COVID-19. TCRdb used MiXCR to reprocess the 5' RACE reads, holding one entry per CDR3 protein. The repertoire holds roughly 150,000 distinct CDR3 sequences, with more than 14% as singletons. Sequenced sample: PBMCs or a T cell subset sorted from them (not recorded which). The source of these receptors is an adult woman who had mild COVID-19 (a few samples of this study predate the infection). Cell type and time point are not known.

The chain recombines TRBV2 with TRBJ2-1, with 11 bases that match TRBD2. After removal of 5 bases from V and 7 bases from J, the junction contained 13 bases not matched to a gene. The CDR3 has 17 residues. The germline CDR1 and CDR2 sequences are SNHLY and FYNNEI. Here the CDR3 DNA reads TGTGCCAGCAGTTTTAGCCTAGCGGGAGGTCTGGATAATGAGCAGTTCTTC. Protein: CASSFSLAGGLDNEQFF.

This clonotype was picked up a small number of times. The rearrangement uses TRBV29-1 and TRBJ1-1; D remains ambiguous. The CDR3 is made up of 13 amino acids. CDR1 SQVTM and CDR2 ANQGSEA come from the germline V gene. Trimming cost V 3 bases and J 1 base, with 9 bases left between them. The CDR3 sequence is CSVEEGTNTEAFF. The CDR3 DNA reads TGCAGCGTTGAGGAGGGTACGAACACTGAAGCTTTCTTT.

This clonotype showed up just a few times. The CDR3 sequence is CATSDWAGSYNEQFF. Here the CDR3 DNA reads TGTGCCACCAGTGATTGGGCGGGCTCCTACAATGAGCAGTTCTTC. The rearrangement links TRBV24-1 to TRBJ2-1, with D possibly TRBD2 on 5 matching bases. The CDR3 is 15 residues long. Germline V CDR1 and CDR2: KGHDR, SFDVKD. The V gene lost 2 bases and the J gene lost 0 bases, with 7 bases spanning the gap.

The V and J genes are TRBV2 and TRBJ2-7; perhaps TRBD1 as D (6 bases). Germline CDR1 reads SNHLY; CDR2 reads FYNNEI. The ends were cut back, 8 bases at V and 5 bases at J, with 25 bases in the middle. CDR3 length: 16 amino acids. In DNA form, the CDR3 reads TGTGCCAGCCAAAACCTGAGACAGAGGGGGTGGAACGAGCAGTACTTC. Its protein product is CASQNLRQRGWNEQYF.

This clonotype occurred a few times. The CDR3 region is CASSPGLAGVRDNEQFF. CDR3 bases: TGTGCCAGCAGCCCCGGACTAGCGGGAGTGAGAGACAATGAGCAGTTCTTC. This chain joins TRBV13 and TRBJ2-1, with TRBD2 identical over 13 bases. V shed 5 bases, J shed 5 bases, and the junction held 9 bases outside the gene matches. This CDR3 contains 17 residues. Germline values: CDR1 PRHDT, CDR2 FYEKMQ (reference sequence).

This clonotype was recorded at least ten times. The V gene is TRBV20-1, the J gene TRBJ1-1; D perhaps matches TRBD1 (5 bases). CDR3 length: 13 residues. Trimming took off 3 bases at V and 3 bases at J, with 11 bases between the two ends. Germline V gene sequence: CDR1 DFQATT, CDR2 SNEGSKA (reference sequence). CDR3 loop: CSASIPGDTEAFF. CDR3 bases: TGCAGTGCTAGTATCCCGGGGGACACTGAAGCTTTCTTT.